These 4 T cell receptor beta chains were all obtained from the same sample, sequenced in a study of blood T cell repertoires in COVID-19. Some clones are missing from TCRdb's copy, which holds only in-frame ones; the method was immunoSEQ multiplex PCR. The repertoire consists of a few hundred thousand clones, with around 83% occurring once and the leading ten covering 1.3%. Sequencing was performed on PBMCs or T cells enriched from blood (not recorded which). Every receptor here comes from a woman aged 40 to 49 with acute COVID-19.

The V gene is TRBV11-3, the J gene TRBJ2-2; D is undetermined. Looked up from germline, CDR1 is SGHNT and CDR2 is YENEEA. V was cut by 5 bases and J by 0 bases, with 10 bases left in between. The CDR3 covers 15 residues. CDR3 sequence: CASSRSRSNTGELFF. CDR3 nucleotide sequence: TGTGCCAGCAGCCGCTCGCGCTCGAACACCGGGGAGCTGTTTTTT.

The J gene is TRBJ2-3, the V gene TRBV21-1; the table assigns TRBD2, which was not confirmed against the DNA. TRBV21-1 counts as a pseudogene. The CDR3 consists of 20 residues. CDR3 DNA: TGTGCCAGCAGCAAAGTTTTCTGGGGACTAGCGGGCATTGGCACAGATACGCAGTATTTT. This sequence encodes CASSKVFWGLAGIGTDTQYF.

The chain is built from TRBV27 and TRBJ2-4; D not certain. V was trimmed by 6 bases and J by 3 bases, leaving 18 bases between them. The CDR3 has 16 amino acids. CDR1 is MNHEY, CDR2 SMNVEV, per germline (reference sequence). This CDR3 is CASSLNRVLVKNIQYF. The CDR3 DNA follows: TGTGCCAGCAGCCTCAACAGAGTCCTCGTCAAAAACATTCAGTACTTC.

The chain carries TRBV4-1 and TRBJ2-1; perhaps TRBD2 as D (5 bases). V lost 1 base and J 1 base, leaving 8 bases between the germline ends. This CDR3 has 15 amino acids. Per germline, CDR1 MGHRA and CDR2 YSYEKL. The CDR3 sequence is CASSQARRSYNEQFF. CDR3 in DNA: TGCGCCAGCAGCCAAGCTCGGAGGTCCTACAATGAGCAGTTCTTC.